Listed below are T cell receptor beta chains from one sample, sequenced in a study of blood T cell repertoires in COVID-19. Clones were read by immunoSEQ multiplex PCR, and TCRdb kept only the in-frame ones, dropping some. The sample records 60,000 to 75,000 clones, 80% to 90% being singletons. Sequencing was performed on peripheral blood. These receptors came from a man in his thirties or forties with acute or convalescent COVID-19. The CDR3 runs from the conserved cysteine through the conserved F or W. The order of the fields is D gene, J gene, clone size, V gene, CDR3 protein, CDR3 DNA. A D gene is named only where the DNA matches it firmly. Size tells how often a clone was seen (once, few, many) or the class of an expanded clone, and some rows leave it out.

>NA|TRBJ1-5|NA|TRBV11-3
CASSLARGNQPQHF
TGTGCCAGCAGCTTAGCCAGGGGTAATCAGCCCCAGCATTTT
>TRBD1|TRBJ1-2|NA|TRBV6-5
CASRTPGQGNYGYTF
TGTGCCAGCAGAACCCCGGGACAGGGGAACTATGGCTACACCTTC
>TRBD1|TRBJ1-1|NA|TRBV19
CASSIDSTNPQGGTAFF
TGTGCCAGTAGTATAGATTCGACTAACCCCCAAGGGGGCACGGCTTTCTTT
>NA|TRBJ1-2|NA|TRBV30
CAWALVRSQGYGYTF
TGTGCCTGGGCCCTCGTTAGGTCCCAGGGCTATGGCTACACCTTC
>TRBD2|TRBJ2-5|once|TRBV7-2
CASSFWTSRETQYF
TGTGCCAGCAGCTTTTGGACTAGCAGGGAGACCCAGTACTTC
>NA|TRBJ2-5|NA|TRBV27
CASRLRGAETQYF
TGTGCCAGCAGACTCAGGGGGGCAGAGACCCAGTACTTC
>NA|TRBJ1-6|NA|TRBV7-8
CASSAPGSYNSPLHF
TGTGCCAGCAGCGCCCCCGGCTCCTATAATTCACCCCTCCACTTT
>TRBD2|TRBJ2-7|NA|TRBV30
CAWSTKTLAGLSYEQYF
TGTGCCTGGAGTACGAAGACGCTAGCGGGTCTTTCCTACGAGCAGTACTTC
>NA|TRBJ2-3|NA|TRBV3-1/TRBV3-2
CASSQGSADTQYF
TGTGCCAGCAGCCAAGGGTCAGCAGATACGCAGTATTTT
>NA|TRBJ1-6|NA|TRBV11-2
CASSLDLVSPLHF
TGTGCCAGCAGCTTAGATCTAGTTTCACCCCTCCACTTT
>TRBD1|TRBJ1-2|once|TRBV24-1
CATSDLVDRGAYGYTF
TGTGCCACCAGTGATTTGGTGGACAGGGGGGCCTATGGCTACACCTTC
>NA|TRBJ2-2|NA|TRBV19
CASSLGRAGTGELFF
TGTGCCAGTAGCTTGGGCAGGGCCGGAACCGGGGAGCTGTTTTTT
>NA|TRBJ1-1|NA|TRBV4-2
CASSQGRGGLGTEAFF
TGTGCCAGCAGCCAAGGACGTGGGGGCTTAGGCACTGAAGCTTTCTTT
>TRBD2|TRBJ2-2|NA|TRBV2
CASRRTSGDNTGELFF
TGTGCCAGCCGACGTACTAGCGGGGATAACACCGGGGAGCTGTTTTTT
>NA|TRBJ2-3|NA|TRBV7-2
CASSSRLGGDTQYF
TGTGCCAGCAGCTCACGACTGGGGGGAGATACGCAGTATTTT
>NA|TRBJ2-5|NA|TRBV3-1/TRBV3-2
CASSQDLTKRNQETQYF
TGTGCCAGCAGCCAAGATCTAACGAAACGAAACCAAGAGACCCAGTACTTC
>NA|TRBJ2-2|few|TRBV7-2
CASSFKTGGTGELFF
TGTGCCAGCAGCTTTAAAACCGGGGGTACCGGGGAGCTGTTTTTT
>TRBD1|TRBJ1-4|NA|TRBV6-2/TRBV6-3
CASSSGTATNEKLFF
TGTGCCAGCAGTTCCGGGACAGCAACTAATGAAAAACTGTTTTTT
>TRBD2|TRBJ2-1|NA|TRBV3-1/TRBV3-2
CASSLSLSGRAVYEQFF
TGTGCCAGCAGCCTTTCACTTAGCGGGAGGGCCGTGTATGAGCAGTTCTTC
>NA|TRBJ1-1|NA|TRBV18
CASSPQKTGLNTEAFF
TGTGCCAGCTCACCCCAAAAAACAGGATTGAACACTGAAGCTTTCTTT
>TRBD1|TRBJ1-2|NA|TRBV5-1
CASSSGQGVSYGYTF
TGCGCCAGCAGCTCCGGACAGGGTGTAAGCTATGGCTACACCTTC
>NA|TRBJ1-6|NA|TRBV9
CASSGRGEGSPLHF
TGTGCCAGCAGCGGACGGGGGGAAGGGTCACCCCTCCACTTT
>TRBD1|TRBJ1-5|NA|TRBV19
CASSIDRGNQPQHF
TGTGCCAGTAGTATCGACAGGGGCAATCAGCCCCAGCATTTT
>TRBD1|TRBJ2-7|NA|TRBV6-6
CASREPGQGLYEQYF
TGTGCCAGCAGGGAACCGGGACAGGGGCTCTACGAGCAGTACTTC
>NA|TRBJ1-5|NA|TRBV12-5
CASGLGNRALSNQPQHF
TGTGCTAGTGGTTTGGGGAACAGGGCTTTAAGCAATCAGCCCCAGCATTTT
>NA|TRBJ2-7|once|TRBV4-2
CASSQDLSPDEQYF
TGTGCCAGCAGCCAAGATCTTTCCCCTGACGAGCAGTACTTC
>TRBD2|TRBJ2-7|once|TRBV19
CASSPRALTSGSNEQYF
TGTGCCAGTAGTCCGCGAGCCTTAACTAGCGGGAGTAACGAGCAGTACTTC
>NA|TRBJ1-1|NA|TRBV28
CASRSPRVATEAFF
TGTGCCAGCAGGTCACCCAGGGTAGCCACTGAAGCTTTCTTT
>NA|TRBJ1-2|NA|TRBV18
CASSPEGSNGYTF
TGTGCCAGCTCACCGGAAGGGAGTAATGGCTACACCTTC
>TRBD1|TRBJ1-1|NA|TRBV7-6
CASSLWARQGTEAFF
TGTGCCAGCAGCTTATGGGCTAGACAGGGGACTGAAGCTTTCTTT
>TRBD1|TRBJ1-2|once|TRBV24-1
CATSDPGQEGGYTF
TGTGCCACCAGTGACCCGGGACAGGAAGGTGGCTACACCTTC
>NA|TRBJ1-1|NA|TRBV5-5
CASSLRRPNSYRWMNTEAFF
TGTGCCAGCAGCTTGCGTCGACCGAACAGTTACCGTTGGATGAACACTGAAGCTTTCTTT
>TRBD1|TRBJ2-3|NA|TRBV6-5
CASRDGDRPTDTQYF
TGTGCCAGCAGAGACGGGGACAGGCCTACAGATACGCAGTATTTT
>TRBD1|TRBJ1-2|NA|TRBV5-1
CASHVEGQNFYGYTF
TGCGCCAGCCATGTCGAGGGACAGAATTTCTATGGCTACACCTTC
>TRBD2|TRBJ2-4|once|TRBV9
CASSSGPGGAKNIQYF
TGTGCCAGCAGCTCGGGACCCGGGGGGGCCAAAAACATTCAGTACTTC
>NA|TRBJ1-1|NA|TRBV6-2/TRBV6-3
CASSTQGGVVTEAFF
TGTGCCAGCAGTACGCAAGGCGGGGTAGTCACTGAAGCTTTCTTT